The rows below give T cell receptor beta chains drawn from one sample of a study of siplizumab effects on memory and regulatory T cells. Method: immunoSEQ multiplex PCR; TCRdb's copy keeps in-frame clones and lacks some. This sample has more than 85,000 clones, with around 92% found just once. Sequenced input: CD4+ T cells sorted from blood. All receptors derive from a human donor in good health. Some clones in this sample may be carry-over from other donors' samples. Each CDR3 is given with its conserved first and last residue. A D gene is named only where the DNA matches it firmly.

TRBV2,TRBJ1-4,NA,CASSELVWTITNEKLFF
TRBV4-1,TRBJ1-5,TRBD1,CASSQGTPGGEQPQHF
TRBV11-3,TRBJ2-1,TRBD2,CASSRGLAGVNEQFF
TRBV11-3,TRBJ2-3,NA,CASSLRTDTQYF
TRBV9,TRBJ2-4,NA,CASSVEWESKNIQYF
TRBV5-1,TRBJ2-7,NA,CASRAATAYEQYF
TRBV5-6,TRBJ2-1,NA,CASSLVGREFF
TRBV2,TRBJ2-3,TRBD2,CASSETSNTQYF
TRBV6-5,TRBJ1-3,NA,CASSYGGGSGNTIYF
TRBV6-5,TRBJ1-5,NA,CASSYRNGQPQHF